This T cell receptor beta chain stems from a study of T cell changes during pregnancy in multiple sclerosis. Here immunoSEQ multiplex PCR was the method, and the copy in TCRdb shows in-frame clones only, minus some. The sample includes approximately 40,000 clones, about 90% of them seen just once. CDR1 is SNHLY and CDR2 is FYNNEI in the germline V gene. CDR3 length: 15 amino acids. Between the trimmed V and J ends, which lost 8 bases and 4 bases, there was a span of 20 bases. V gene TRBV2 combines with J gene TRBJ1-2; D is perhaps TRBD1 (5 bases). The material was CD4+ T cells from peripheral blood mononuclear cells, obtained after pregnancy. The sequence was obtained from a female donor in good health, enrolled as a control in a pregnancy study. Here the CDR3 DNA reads TGTGCCAGCTTTGGGCGGGGACCGGGCGCCTATGGCTACACCTTC. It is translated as CASFGRGPGAYGYTF.